Each of the 8 T cell receptor beta chains below was sequenced from the same sample in a study of blood T cells in healthy people across ages. Combining a sample-barcoded 5' primer with a J-beta primer mix, a second PCR ran for about 7 to 11 cycles. MiXCR, applied by TCRdb to the 5' RACE reads, yields one record per CDR3 protein. The data hold just over 800,000 distinct CDR3 sequences, with 60% to 80% observed a single time. The sample taken for sequencing was blood. The receptors were sampled from a man younger than 45 in good health.

This clonotype was observed a handful of times. The V gene is TRBV5-1, the J gene TRBJ2-5; D perhaps matches TRBD1 (5 bases). CDR3 length: 15 amino acids. Trimming took 4 bases from V and 7 from J, leaving 20 bases between them. Germline V gene data show CDR1 as SGHRS and CDR2 as YFSETQ. Here the CDR3 DNA reads TGCGCCAGCAGCCCAGTCGTCTCCCAGGGTGGGACCCAGTACTTC. As protein: CASSPVVSQGGTQYF.

The V call is TRBV4-3, the J call TRBJ2-4, with 8 bases lining up with TRBD2. Near its end, the DNA agrees better with TRBJ2-7, so the J call may be wrong. CDR1 and CDR2 from the germline V gene are LGHNA and YSLEER. This CDR3 contains 15 residues. CDR3: CASSQERAGVYEQYF. The CDR3 region has the DNA TGCGCCAGCAGCCAAGAGCGAGCGGGAGTTTACGAGCAGTACTTC.

V usage is TRBV18 and J usage is TRBJ2-1; maybe TRBD1 (5 bases). Germline CDR1 and CDR2: KGHSH and LQKENI. Trimming took off 6 bases at V and 6 bases at J, with 15 bases between the two ends. The CDR3 runs 14 residues. The CDR3 reads CASSPNTGGNEQFF. The CDR3 nucleotides are TGTGCCAGCTCTCCTAATACAGGTGGCAATGAGCAGTTCTTC.

Only one count was recorded for this clonotype. The junction does not match germline at one end; this may be a read error. The chain joins TRBV9 to TRBJ1-6; no clear D gene. Germline CDR1 is SGDLS and CDR2 is YYNGEE. The CDR3 is 16 residues long. In DNA form, the CDR3 reads TGTGCCAGCAGCGCAACCGGGCGGACCTATAATTCATCCCTCCACTTT. Its protein product is CASSATGRTYNSSLHF.

The chain uses TRBV28 and TRBJ2-6; perhaps D is TRBD1 or TRBD2 (5 bases each). Germline values: CDR1 MDHEN, CDR2 SYDVKM. V was pared by 6 bases and J by 4 bases, with 13 bases between. This CDR3 is 15 amino acids long. CDR3: CASRPRGLGANVLTF. The CDR3 DNA reads as TGTGCCAGCAGACCGAGGGGTCTGGGGGCCAACGTCCTGACTTTC.

This clonotype was counted a few times. This chain joins TRBV3-1 and TRBJ2-4; D uncertain. The DNA end is a closer match to TRBJ2-7, so the J assignment may be wrong. The V gene's germline CDR1 is LGHDT and CDR2 YNNKEL (reference sequence). The CDR3 covers 10 residues. In nucleotides, the CDR3 is TGTGCCAGCGGTAGGTACGAGCAGTACTTC. This gives the protein CASGRYEQYF.

The rearrangement joins TRBV7-2 to TRBJ1-1, with a possible D match to TRBD1 (5 bases). The CDR3 has 14 amino acids. Trimming took off 5 bases at V and 6 bases at J, with 16 bases between the two ends. The germline V gene has CDR1 SGHTA and CDR2 FQGNSA. The CDR3 DNA sequence: TGTGCCAGCAGCGTTTCCGGGACTTGGGCTGAAGCTTTCTTT. As protein: CASSVSGTWAEAFF.

The chain carries TRBV20-1 and TRBJ2-1; 9 nucleotides align to TRBD2. The length of the CDR3 is 12 residues. CDR1 DFQATT and CDR2 SNEGSKA come from the germline V gene (reference sequence). Trimming at V came to 4 bases and at J to 7 bases, leaving 2 bases not matched to a gene. The CDR3 is CSATLAGNEQFF. The CDR3 nucleotides are TGCAGTGCTACCCTAGCGGGGAATGAGCAGTTCTTC.